This is a list of T cell receptor beta chains from one sample in a study of post-analysis software for immune sequencing data. TCRdb reprocessed the PCR reads via MiXCR and lists one record per CDR3 protein. This repertoire shows about 540,000 distinct CDR3 sequences, about a third found once; its top ten account for 6%. The sequencing sample was made of blood. The receptor source for this set is a girl under 18 with multiple sclerosis. The CDR3 runs from the conserved cysteine through the conserved F or W. D genes are given only for firm matches. Clone size appears in some rows only: once, few, many, or a class for an expanded clone.

j_call v_call d_call clone_size cdr3_nt cdr3_aa
TRBJ2-1 TRBV2 NA NA TGTGCCAGCGGGGCACAACGGGCATCCTACAATGAGCAGTTCTTC CASGAQRASYNEQFF
TRBJ2-3 TRBV10-3 NA NA TGTGCCACCACAGCTCTACCTAGCACAGATACGCAGTATTTT CATTALPSTDTQYF
TRBJ2-7 TRBV12-3/TRBV12-4 NA few TGTGCCCACACAGGGCAGTCCTACGAGCAGTACTTC CAHTGQSYEQYF
TRBJ2-3 TRBV20-1 TRBD1 few TGCAGTGCTAAGGACAGGGGGCGCCCAGATACGCAGTATTTT CSAKDRGRPDTQYF
TRBJ1-2 TRBV14 NA few TGTGCCAGCAGCCCCCGGGACGGACCCTATGGCTACACCTTC CASSPRDGPYGYTF
TRBJ2-7 TRBV20-1 TRBD2 few TGCAGTGCTAGCCGCGGACTAGCGGGGACTGGGGAAGAGCAGTACTTC CSASRGLAGTGEEQYF
TRBJ1-6 TRBV7-9 TRBD1 NA TGTGCCAGCAGCTCGACAGGGGGCGATAATTCACCCCTCCACTTT CASSSTGGDNSPLHF
TRBJ2-7 TRBV29-1 TRBD1 few TGCAGCGTAGGGGGACAGGGTATCGAGCAGTACTTC CSVGGQGIEQYF
TRBJ1-4 TRBV27 NA NA TGTGCCAGCGCTCGTCCAGGGAGAGGTGAAAAACTGTTTTTT CASARPGRGEKLFF
TRBJ1-1 TRBV29-1 NA many TGCAGCGTCCCCACAGGGAACACTGAAGCTTTCTTT CSVPTGNTEAFF
TRBJ2-5 TRBV20-1 NA few TGCAGTGCTAGAGATTTACAGAAAGAGACCCAGTACTTC CSARDLQKETQYF
TRBJ2-7 TRBV29-1 NA NA TGCAGCGTTGAAGACGATTGGGACGGGATCTACGAGCAGTACTTC CSVEDDWDGIYEQYF
TRBJ2-3 TRBV4-1 NA NA TGCGCCAGCAGCCAAGTACTGAGCCCCACAGATACGCAGTATTTT CASSQVLSPTDTQYF
TRBJ2-5 TRBV7-2 NA few TGTGCCAGCAGCTCACAGGCACTGATTCAAGAGACCCAGTACTTC CASSSQALIQETQYF